The entry that follows covers one T cell receptor beta chain sequence. Its antigen remains unidentified. These data originate in a study of T cell responses to AZD1222 COVID-19 vaccine. Regarding the study as a whole: Regions left unmutated in variants are reportedly the target of nearly half of spike-specific TCRs.

The V end lost 3 bases, the J end lost 4 bases, and 8 bases lay between the germline ends. CDR1 and CDR2 from the germline V gene are SGHRS and YFSETQ. CDR3 length: 13 amino acids. The data were produced by immunoSEQ multiplex PCR, yet TCRdb's version contains in-frame clones alone and is incomplete. The sample holds about 120,000 clones; 70% to 90% are singletons and the top ten take under 4.5%. Sample: peripheral blood, taken on day 0 of AZD1222 vaccination. The sequence was obtained from an adult in good health. V and J are TRBV5-1 and TRBJ1-5; possible D gene TRBD1, 5 bases. The CDR3 sequence is CASSWDVNQPQHF. The CDR3 bases are TGCGCCAGCAGCTGGGACGTAAATCAGCCCCAGCATTTT.